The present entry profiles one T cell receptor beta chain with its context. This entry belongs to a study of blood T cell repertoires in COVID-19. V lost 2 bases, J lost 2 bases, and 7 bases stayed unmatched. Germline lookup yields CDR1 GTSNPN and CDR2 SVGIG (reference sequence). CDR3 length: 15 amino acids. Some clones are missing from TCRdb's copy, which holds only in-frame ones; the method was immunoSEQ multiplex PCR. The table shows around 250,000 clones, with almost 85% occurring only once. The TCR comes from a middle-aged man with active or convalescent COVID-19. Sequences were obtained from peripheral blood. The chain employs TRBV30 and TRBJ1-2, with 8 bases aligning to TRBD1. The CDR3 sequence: CAWSPPDRVNYGYTF. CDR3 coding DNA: TGTGCCTGGAGTCCACCGGACAGGGTAAACTATGGCTACACCTTC.